This is a list of T cell receptor beta chains from one sample in a study of blood T cell repertoires in COVID-19. TCRdb's copy holds only in-frame clones and misses some; the assay was immunoSEQ multiplex PCR. The top ten hold 3.8% of the sample, which has tens of thousands of clones, roughly 85% seen once. The sample taken for sequencing was peripheral blood. These TCRs come from a man aged 55 to 70 with acute or convalescent COVID-19. Both conserved end residues are trimmed from each CDR3. Fields, in order: V gene, J gene, clone size, CDR3 protein. Not every row has a clone size; where given, it reads once, few, many or a size class.

TRBV15	TRBJ2-7	-	ATSRGQNSYEQY
TRBV3-1/TRBV3-2	TRBJ2-4	-	ASSPRTGVNIQY
TRBV10-3	TRBJ1-5	-	AIRGSPNQPQH
TRBV30	TRBJ2-7	-	AWSVSSTYEQY
TRBV11-2	TRBJ1-1	once	ASIRSRQGGTEAF
TRBV5-1	TRBJ1-1	-	ASSLVTANTEAF
TRBV6-5	TRBJ2-4	-	ASRLAGGRQY
TRBV19	TRBJ1-6	-	APGTLSSYNSPLH
TRBV6-5	TRBJ2-1	-	ASSRTQLSHNEQF
TRBV2	TRBJ2-7	few	ASSKETGSVYEQY
TRBV19	TRBJ2-2	-	ASSLSLAGGSGELF
TRBV6-5	TRBJ2-2	-	AAASGRNTGELF
TRBV30	TRBJ2-7	-	AWSVPGFNSYEQY